The clone carrying this T cell receptor (beta chain) was seen a single time. Its antigen is undetermined. Per the germline V gene, CDR1 is MDHEN and CDR2 is SYDVKM. V was pared by 6 bases and J by 5 bases, with 17 bases between. CDR3 length equals 15 residues. Some clones are missing from TCRdb's copy, which holds only in-frame ones; the method was immunoSEQ multiplex PCR. The table has some 200,000 clones, around 94% seen once. These data belong to a study of T cell responses to AZD1222 COVID-19 vaccine. Study results and limitations: Repertoires were collected only later (after the peak T cell response had occurred). Clonal diversity may have been underestimated in mostly white British donors.

This clonotype was obtained from an adult who received the MenACWY meningococcal vaccine as a control. Sequences were derived from peripheral blood, sampled 28 days after the second dose of the MenACWY control vaccine. The genes are TRBV28 and TRBJ2-1; a weak D match, TRBD1 (8 bases). Written as DNA, the CDR3 is TGTGCCAGCAGACCGGACAGGGAGGGAGACAATGAGCAGTTCTTC. This translates into CASRPDREGDNEQFF. The variable domain in full, with the rest retrieved from reference TRBV28 and TRBJ2-1, is DVKVTQSSRYLVKRTGEKVFLECVQDMDHENMFWYRQDPGLGLRLIYFSYDVKMKEKGDIPEGYSVSREKKERFSLILESASTNQTSMYLCASRPDREGDNEQFFGPGTRLTVL.